What follows are 8 T cell receptor beta chains derived from one specimen sequenced in a study of post-analysis software for immune sequencing data. Regarding the study as a whole: Relative to controls, patients had about five TRBV segments at higher frequency, with TRBV5-6, TRBV5-1 and TRBV20-1 among these.

Prepared TCR beta cDNA libraries contained unique molecular identifiers. MiXCR, run by TCRdb on the PCR reads, gives a single entry per CDR3 protein. The table shows about 680,000 distinct CDR3 sequences, with roughly three fifths occurring only once. No antigens are known for them. Sequencing was performed on blood. These receptors were obtained from a girl aged 2 to 10 with multiple sclerosis.

The J gene is TRBJ2-1, the V gene TRBV29-1; 7 bases are shared with TRBD2. The CDR3 consists of 14 residues. Trimming cost V 4 bases and J 6 bases; bases outside gene matches: 9. CDR1 and CDR2 from the germline V gene are SQVTM and ANQGSEA. The CDR3, as DNA: TGCAGCGTTGTGGGGGGGTTACGTGTCAATGAGCAGTTCTTC. Protein product: CSVVGGLRVNEQFF.

The rearrangement links TRBV5-1 to TRBJ2-5; no firm D call. CDR3 length equals 15 residues. Trimming pared 4 bases from V and 6 bases from J, leaving 19 bases between. Germline CDR1 reads SGHRS; CDR2 reads YFSETQ. This chain's CDR3 is CASSQNQRKGKTQYF. CDR3 bases: TGCGCCAGCAGCCAGAACCAGAGGAAGGGAAAGACCCAGTACTTC.

The V call is TRBV28, the J call TRBJ2-5; the D gene could be TRBD1 or TRBD2 (5 bases each). The germline V and J ends were trimmed by 5 bases and 1 base, with 11 bases remaining between them. The CDR3 length is 14 residues. Per germline, CDR1 MDHEN and CDR2 SYDVKM. As DNA, the CDR3 is TGTGCCAGCAGTGCGTGGGGGATCCAAGAGACCCAGTACTTC. This translates into CASSAWGIQETQYF.

This clonotype turned up a few times. CDR3 nucleotides: TGTGCCAGCAGCTTGGGTGACAGGACCTACGAGCAGTACTTC. Protein product: CASSLGDRTYEQYF. This chain uses TRBV5-4 with TRBJ2-7; D is perhaps TRBD1 (6 bases). The CDR3 length is 14 residues. Trimming took off 0 bases at V and 2 bases at J, with 9 bases between the two ends. The germline V gene encodes CDR1 SGHNT and CDR2 YYREEE (reference sequence). The variable domain in full, with the rest retrieved from reference TRBV5-4 and TRBJ2-7, is ETGVTQSPTHLIKTRGQQVTLRCSSQSGHNTVSWYQQALGQGPQFIFQYYREEENGRGNFPPRFSGLQFPNYSSELNVNALELDDSALYLCASSLGDRTYEQYFGPGTRLTVT.

The chain recombines TRBV6-2 or TRBV6-3 with TRBJ1-2; D gene unclear. Between the trimmed V and J ends, which lost 0 bases and 4 bases, there was a span of 6 bases. Looked up from germline, CDR1 is MNHEY and CDR2 is SVGEGT. The length of the CDR3 is 13 residues. The CDR3 loop is CASSYSNSYGYTF. CDR3 in DNA: TGTGCCAGCAGTTACTCGAACAGCTATGGCTACACCTTC.

V and J are TRBV12-3 or TRBV12-4 and TRBJ2-5, with TRBD1 matching 8 bases. Germline trimming cut 5 bases from V and 2 bases from J; bases unmatched to any gene: 10. The CDR3 has 16 residues. The CDR3 DNA reads TGTGCCAGCAGTCGACAAGTGACAGGGGCTCAAGAGACCCAGTACTTC. Translating it yields CASSRQVTGAQETQYF.

A few counts support this clonotype. V and J are TRBV5-1 and TRBJ2-3; 10 positions match TRBD2. Losses at the gene ends were 0 bases for V and 0 bases for J; bases not matched to a gene: 10. CDR3 length: 19 residues. Germline CDR1 is SGHRS and CDR2 is YFSETQ. CDR3 DNA: TGCGCCAGCAGCTTGGCGTGGACTAGCGGAAAAGCTAGCACAGATACGCAGTATTTT. It encodes CASSLAWTSGKASTDTQYF.

This clonotype was recorded a few times. V and J are TRBV20-1 and TRBJ2-1, with 9 bases identical to TRBD2. The CDR3 is 15 amino acids. Trimming removed 6 bases from V and 6 bases from J; junction bases left unmatched: 12. CDR1 and CDR2 from the germline V gene are DFQATT and SNEGSKA (reference sequence). For the CDR3, the DNA is TGCAGTGCGGACTGGCGGGGGGGCAACTCCAATGAGCAGTTCTTC. Its protein product is CSADWRGGNSNEQFF.